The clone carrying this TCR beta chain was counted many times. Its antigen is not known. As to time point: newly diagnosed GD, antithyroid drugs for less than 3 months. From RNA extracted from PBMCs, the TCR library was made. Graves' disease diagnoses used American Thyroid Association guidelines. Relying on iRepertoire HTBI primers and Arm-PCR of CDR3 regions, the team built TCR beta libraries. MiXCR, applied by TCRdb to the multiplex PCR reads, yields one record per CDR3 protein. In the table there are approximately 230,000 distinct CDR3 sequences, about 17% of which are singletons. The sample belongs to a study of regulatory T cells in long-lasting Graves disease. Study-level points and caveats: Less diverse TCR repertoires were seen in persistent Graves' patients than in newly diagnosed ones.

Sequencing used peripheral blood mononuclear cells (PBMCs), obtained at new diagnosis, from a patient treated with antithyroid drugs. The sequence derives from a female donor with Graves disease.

The CDR3 region has the DNA TGTGCCACCAGCAGAGATCCGGTACGGAGCTCCTACAATGAGCAGTTCTTC. It encodes CATSRDPVRSSYNEQFF. The chain is built from TRBV15 and TRBJ2-1; D is unresolved. Germline V CDR1 and CDR2: LNHNV, YYDKDF (reference sequence). CDR3 length: 17 amino acids. V was trimmed by 0 bases and J by 0 bases, leaving 12 bases between them.